These T cell receptor beta chains were read from a single sample in a study of cytomegalovirus exposure and HLA in healthy donors. The repertoire was sequenced with immunoSEQ multiplex PCR; TCRdb's copy has only in-frame clones and lacks some. This sample has 100,000 to 120,000 clones, with approximately 82% found just once. Sample: PBMCs. All receptors derive from a middle-aged man in good health and CMV-seropositive. The CDR3 runs from the conserved cysteine through the conserved F or W. A D gene is named only where the DNA matches it firmly. Only part of the rows carry a size: once, few, many, or a class if the clone is expanded.

d_call | j_call | clone_size | v_call | cdr3_aa | cdr3_nt
TRBD2 | TRBJ2-7 | NA | TRBV9 | CASSVSASGRFEQYF | TGTGCCAGCAGCGTCTCGGCTAGCGGGAGGTTCGAGCAGTACTTC
TRBD2 | TRBJ2-3 | NA | TRBV7-9 | CASTSPEGSGGHGNTQYF | TGTGCCAGCACCTCCCCGGAGGGTAGCGGGGGACACGGAAATACGCAGTATTTT
NA | TRBJ2-5 | once | TRBV7-3 | CASSLGYEASQETQYF | TGTGCCAGCAGCTTAGGTTACGAGGCATCCCAAGAGACCCAGTACTTC
NA | TRBJ2-7 | NA | TRBV21-1 | CASSKSWTSGTYEQYF | TGTGCCAGCAGCAAATCCTGGACTAGCGGGACCTACGAGCAGTACTTC
NA | TRBJ1-6 | NA | TRBV2 | CASSLGGGAWNSPLHF | TGTGCCAGCAGCTTAGGGGGGGGTGCATGGAATTCACCCCTCCACTTT
NA | TRBJ1-1 | NA | TRBV11-2 | CASSPEAGVGTEAFF | TGTGCCAGCAGCCCTGAGGCAGGGGTGGGGACTGAAGCTTTCTTT
TRBD1 | TRBJ2-5 | NA | TRBV11-3 | CASSLDRGTGWLRSQETQYF | TGTGCCAGCAGCTTAGACCGAGGGACAGGGTGGTTACGGTCCCAAGAGACCCAGTACTTC
NA | TRBJ1-6 | few | TRBV6-5 | CASSYTRTRTPLHF | TGTGCCAGCAGTTACACCAGGACCCGGACTCCCCTCCACTTT
TRBD1 | TRBJ1-5 | NA | TRBV6-1 | CASSAPGTGGNQPQHF | TGTGCCAGCAGTGCGCCCGGGACAGGCGGCAATCAGCCCCAGCATTTT
NA | TRBJ2-2 | NA | TRBV10-1 | CASSEGHYTGELFF | TGCGCCAGCAGTGAGGGACACTACACCGGGGAGCTGTTTTTT
NA | TRBJ2-3 | NA | TRBV7-2 | CASSTPPGTQYF | TGTGCCAGCAGCACCCCTCCAGGGACGCAGTATTTT
NA | TRBJ1-4 | few | TRBV29-1 | CSVKNRATNEKLFF | TGCAGCGTTAAAAATAGAGCAACTAATGAAAAACTGTTTTTT
NA | TRBJ2-1 | NA | TRBV18 | CASSPPLGFSYNEQFF | TGTGCCAGCTCACCACCCCTCGGGTTCTCCTACAATGAGCAGTTCTTC
TRBD1 | TRBJ2-2 | NA | TRBV2 | CASSFQGANTGELFF | TGTGCCAGCAGTTTCCAGGGGGCGAACACCGGGGAGCTGTTTTTT
NA | TRBJ2-3 | NA | TRBV2 | CASERDSPDTQYF | TGTGCCAGCGAGAGGGACTCCCCTGATACGCAGTATTTT
NA | TRBJ2-2 | NA | TRBV2 | CASSENPDIWTDPGELFF | TGTGCCAGCAGTGAAAACCCCGACATTTGGACAGACCCCGGGGAGCTGTTTTTT
TRBD1 | TRBJ1-3 | NA | TRBV28 | CASSRTGTPNTIYF | TGTGCCAGCAGCCGGACAGGGACCCCGAACACCATATATTTT
TRBD1 | TRBJ1-2 | once | TRBV25-1 | CASPDREVTGYGYTF | TGTGCCAGCCCGGACAGGGAGGTAACGGGCTATGGCTACACCTTC
TRBD2 | TRBJ2-7 | NA | TRBV7-2 | CASSLTGGRREQYF | TGTGCCAGCAGCTTGACGGGAGGGCGGAGGGAGCAGTACTTC
TRBD2 | TRBJ2-7 | NA | TRBV11-2 | CASSWGTSGPYEQYF | TGTGCCAGCAGCTGGGGGACTAGCGGACCCTACGAGCAGTACTTC